This T cell receptor beta chain was found in a study of Ad26.COV2.S vaccination and SARS-CoV-2 variants (dated by TCRdb to about 2021). For the study in its entirety: Donors in the vaccine arm were drawn from COV1001, a multicentre, randomized, double-blind, placebo-controlled phase I-IIa trial testing Ad26.COV2.S in healthy adults. Ad26.COV2.S was administered intramuscularly at 5 x 10^10 or 1 x 10^11 viral particles, either as a single shot or as two shots given 56 days apart. Throughout the experiments and outcome assessment, investigators stayed blinded to trial group allocation. TCRbeta repertoire sequencing was used to assess the specificity and breadth of SARS-CoV-2-reactive T cell receptors after Ad26.COV2.S vaccination. The TCR-sequenced set comprised around 30 samples: approximately 19 Ad26.COV2.S vaccine recipients, 5 placebo recipients and 8 SARS-CoV-2 convalescent individuals. Trial participants were randomized into five groups of five, in which low-dose or high-dose Ad26.COV2.S was given once or twice, or placebo was given on both occasions. Study-wide conclusions, independent of this receptor: After vaccination, spike-specific CD8+ and CD4+ T cell responses were reported to show substantial breadth. The authors noted that total T cell responses may have been underestimated by the TCR breadth and depth analyses. The study lacked the statistical power to compare responses across vaccine doses or regimens. Vaccine and placebo recipients had comparable non-spike TCR breadth, which fits with the vaccine containing only spike. Ad26.COV2.S recipients had higher spike-specific TCR breadth than placebo recipients (P = 0.0014).

The CDR3 numbers 16 residues from cysteine through phenylalanine. Just the 48-base CDR3 DNA is kept, in frame starting at base 1. Between the V and J ends, shortened by 3 bases and 3 bases respectively, the junction contains 16 bases. Based on the germline V gene (reference sequence), the CDR1 and CDR2 sequences are SGHNT and YYREEE. A note on this clone: Its antigen remains unidentified. No base qualities exist here, and no much larger clone lies one base off it.

TCRbeta CDR3 regions were sequenced with the immunoSEQ Assay. After extraction, genomic DNA underwent amplification by bias-controlled multiplex PCR, followed by high-throughput sequencing. The published analysis was carried out like this. To quantify the absolute abundance of every unique TCRbeta CDR3 region, sequences were collapsed and filtered. T cell fraction was estimated by normalization of TCRbeta template counts to usable DNA, with usable DNA being measured through amplification of reference genes present in all nucleated cells. Repertoire TCRs were annotated as SARS-CoV-2-specific when V gene, CDR3 amino acid sequence and J gene were exactly matched to a known reactive TCR set. MIRA supplied the reference SARS-CoV-2 TCR set, which was filtered for enrichment in COVID-19-positive ImmuneCODE repertoires so that public or cross-reactive TCRs were removed. Based on the MIRA antigens, annotated TCRs were further analysed at the level of specific ORF or position within ORF. Breadth was defined as the number of annotated unique rearrangements divided by the total number of unique productive rearrangements, and depth was defined as the summed frequency of the annotated unique rearrangements. Group comparisons of TCR breadth used two-sided Wilcoxon rank-sum tests. Drawn from immuneACCESS, this table holds only the in-frame rearrangements with V and J called that TCRdb kept. Clones are partly lost; checked studies trace under half to an unresolved V gene and leave the rest unexplained. V and J calls and clone size are given by that table; D and trimming were obtained from the DNA. A total of hundreds of thousands of clones appear in this sample, around nine tenths of them only once. The leading ten clones occupy more than 9% of the sample.

The treatment or condition tag for this specimen amounts to: around 19 received Ad26.COV2.S at low or high dose, single or two shots; five or six received placebo; per-sample allocation not given. For vaccine and placebo recipients, the sequenced repertoires came from samples collected on day 63 after the first injection. Between 29 July and 7 August 2020, Cohort 1b enrolled around 25 adults aged 18-55 years at one site in Boston, USA. Ad26.COV2.S was a replication-incompetent adenovirus type 26 vector expressing a prefusion-stabilized SARS-CoV-2 spike protein from the original Wuhan strain. The sequence was collected from a person aged 18 to 59 who received the Ad26.COV2.S COVID-19 vaccine or a placebo. The material was peripheral blood, obtained in a trial of Ad26.COV2.S vaccine versus placebo. The V and J genes are TRBV5-4 and TRBJ2-1; no D gene can be assigned with confidence. The CDR3 reads as follows: CASSYRALENYNEQFF. The DNA reads TGTGCCAGCAGCTACCGGGCTCTTGAGAACTACAATGAGCAGTTCTTC.